The 32 T cell receptor beta chains below come from one sample, sequenced in a study of blood T cell repertoires in COVID-19. Profiling relied on immunoSEQ multiplex PCR, and the TCRdb table lists in-frame clones only, not all of them. The sample lists 130,000 to 150,000 clones; around 82% were seen once. What was sequenced was peripheral blood. The receptors stem from a man aged 55 to 69 with active or convalescent COVID-19.

This sequence joins TRBV19 and TRBJ2-7, with a possible D match to TRBD2 (5 bases). Germline V gene lookup returns CDR1 LNHDA and CDR2 SQIVND (reference sequence). The germline V and J ends were trimmed by 6 bases and 7 bases, with 22 bases remaining between them. The CDR3 is made up of 15 amino acids. The CDR3 DNA follows: TGTGCCAGTAGGTATAGCCGGGGAGTGACGACTGAGCAGTACTTC. Its protein product is CASRYSRGVTTEQYF.

The chain employs TRBV6-2 or TRBV6-3 and TRBJ2-1; TRBD2 matches at 8 bases. Germline CDR1 and CDR2: MNHEY and SVGEGT. The CDR3 extends over 15 amino acids. V lost 2 bases to trimming and J lost 6 bases; unmatched junction nucleotides: 6. In DNA form, the CDR3 reads TGTGCCAGCAGTTACGCCCAGCGGGGGCCCAATGAGCAGTTCTTC. Its translation: CASSYAQRGPNEQFF.

The chain uses TRBV10-3 and TRBJ2-7; 11 bases are a match to TRBD2. The ends lost 4 bases at V and 4 bases at J; junction bases unmatched: 3. The germline CDR1 and CDR2 sequences are ENHRY and SYGVKD. This CDR3 region has 14 residues. CDR3 DNA sequence: TGTGCCATCAGTGCGGGGACTAGCGGATACGAGCAGTACTTC. Translated, it gives CAISAGTSGYEQYF.

This clone was detected only a few times. CDR3: CASSLDRPNEKLFF. In DNA form, the CDR3 reads TGCGCCAGCAGCTTGGACAGGCCGAATGAAAAACTGTTTTTT. This rearrangement joins TRBV5-1 to TRBJ1-4; possible D gene TRBD1, 5 bases. The CDR3 extends over 14 amino acids. V lost 0 bases, J lost 5 bases, and 8 bases lay in between. Germline CDR1 reads SGHRS; CDR2 reads YFSETQ.

The rearrangement uses TRBV19 and TRBJ1-3; unclear D gene. This CDR3 is built from 15 residues. Per germline, CDR1 LNHDA and CDR2 SQIVND (reference sequence). V lost 5 bases and J 0 bases, leaving 11 bases between the germline ends. CDR3 in amino acids: CASSERRISGNTIYF. The CDR3 nucleotides are TGTGCCAGTAGTGAAAGGCGGATCTCTGGAAACACCATATATTTT.

V usage is TRBV27 and J usage is TRBJ2-1, with TRBD2 matching 7 bases. Germline CDR1 is MNHEY and CDR2 is SMNVEV (reference sequence). The junction had 14 bases not matched to a gene; V was cut back by 8 bases and J by 7 bases. This CDR3 has 15 amino acids. This CDR3 is CASCQAGRSGNEQFF. CDR3 DNA: TGTGCCAGCTGCCAAGCGGGGAGATCTGGTAATGAGCAGTTCTTC.

This clone was seen only a few times. The rearrangement links TRBV12-3 or TRBV12-4 to TRBJ1-1; D remains unclear. CDR3 length: 13 amino acids. Trimming removed 5 bases at V and 3 bases at J, with 10 bases between. The CDR3 DNA sequence: TGTGCCAGCAGTCTGGCAGGCTACACTGAAGCTTTCTTT. Translating gives CASSLAGYTEAFF.

The chain is built from TRBV4-3 and TRBJ1-6; D is ambiguous. This CDR3 spans 13 amino acids. Trimming left V 0 bases short and J 9 bases short, with 6 bases between. CDR1 and CDR2 (germline): LGHNA, YSLEER. CDR3 sequence reads: CASSQDRRSPLHF. The DNA of the CDR3 is TGCGCCAGCAGCCAAGATCGTCGTTCACCCCTCCACTTT.

This chain links TRBV12-3 or TRBV12-4 with TRBJ2-1, with 7 bases identical to TRBD1. Germline trimming cut 7 bases from V and 6 bases from J; bases unmatched to any gene: 3. CDR3 size: 12 residues. CDR3 residues: CASNRQGNEQFF. CDR3 DNA: TGTGCCAGCAATCGACAGGGCAATGAGCAGTTCTTC.

The genes are TRBV10-3 and TRBJ2-5, with D hard to call. Looked up from germline, CDR1 is ENHRY and CDR2 is SYGVKD. V was shortened by 0 bases and J by 3 bases, with 5 bases between the two germline ends. CDR3 length: 13 amino acids. CDR3 protein: CAISESPEETQYF. For the CDR3, the DNA is TGTGCCATCAGTGAGTCACCGGAAGAGACCCAGTACTTC.

This chain uses TRBV5-1 with TRBJ2-5, with D tentatively TRBD2 (5 bases). Deletions cut 2 bases from V and 1 base from J, with 15 bases between. This CDR3 is 16 amino acids long. Germline values: CDR1 SGHRS, CDR2 YFSETQ. DNA of the CDR3: TGCGCCAGCAGCTTAACTCTTGCGGGCTCCCAAGAGACCCAGTACTTC. Translating gives CASSLTLAGSQETQYF.

There are a few counts of this clone. The genes are TRBV28 and TRBJ2-3; 8 bases line up with TRBD2. The V segment lost 4 bases and the J segment 0 bases; nucleotides outside the gene matches: 6. CDR1 and CDR2 from the germline V gene are MDHEN and SYDVKM. CDR3 size: 16 residues. The CDR3 nucleotides are TGTGCCAGCAGTTCGGGAGGGGAGGATAGCACAGATACGCAGTATTTT. Its protein product is CASSSGGEDSTDTQYF.

The chain links TRBV9 to TRBJ1-5; TRBD1 is a possible D gene (5 bases). V lost 7 bases and J 3 bases, leaving 11 bases between the germline ends. From germline, CDR1 is SGDLS and CDR2 YYNGEE. There are 13 residues in the CDR3. CDR3 region: CASGDSNNQPQHF. The DNA of the CDR3 is TGTGCCAGCGGCGACAGCAACAATCAGCCCCAGCATTTT.

V is TRBV19 and J is TRBJ1-5, with D perhaps TRBD1 (5 bases). This CDR3 has 15 residues. Trimming removed 7 bases at V and 3 bases at J, with 16 bases between. Germline V gene data show CDR1 as LNHDA and CDR2 as SQIVND (reference sequence). The CDR3 region has the DNA TGTGCCAGTACCTCGAGAGACAGATACAATCAGCCCCAGCATTTT. Encoded protein: CASTSRDRYNQPQHF.

CDR3 DNA sequence: TGTGCCAGCAGTGAAACGCAGGGGTACACCTTC. Its protein is CASSETQGYTF. The chain links TRBV6-1 to TRBJ1-2; a weak D match, TRBD1 (6 bases). This CDR3 is built from 11 residues. With 2 bases removed from V and 11 bases from J, the gap between germline ends came to 9 bases. Germline CDR1 and CDR2: MNHNS and SASEGT.

This clone showed up just a few times. The gene calls are TRBV2 and TRBJ1-2; TRBD1 matches 10 bases. Trimming cost V 7 bases and J 4 bases; bases outside gene matches: 9. This CDR3 is 15 amino acids long. From germline, CDR1 is SNHLY and CDR2 FYNNEI. CDR3 nucleotides: TGTGCCAGCACTAATGACAGGGGGCTGTTCTATGGCTACACCTTC. It is translated as CASTNDRGLFYGYTF.

This chain's CDR3 is CASSSPGLGGNIQYF. The CDR3 coding sequence is TGTGCCAGCAGCTCCCCCGGACTAGGGGGAAACATTCAGTACTTC. The chain has TRBV5-6 and TRBJ2-4, with TRBD2 as a possible D gene (7 bases). The ends were cut back, 3 bases at V and 6 bases at J, with 16 bases in the middle. The V gene's germline CDR1 is SGHDT and CDR2 YYEEEE. The CDR3 covers 15 residues.

The gene calls are TRBV9 and TRBJ2-7; 14 bases align to TRBD2. Germline lookup yields CDR1 SGDLS and CDR2 YYNGEE. The J segment lost 5 bases and the V segment lost 4 bases, leaving 11 bases of the junction unmatched. This CDR3 is 17 amino acids long. CDR3 bases: TGTGCCAGCAGCTTGGGACTAGCGGGAGCTTGGGGAGACGAGCAGTACTTC. This sequence encodes CASSLGLAGAWGDEQYF.

V is TRBV6-5 and J is TRBJ2-7; D not resolved. V was shortened by 5 bases and J by 1 base, with 9 bases between the two germline ends. The CDR3 sequence is 13 residues long. The V gene's germline CDR1 is MNHEY and CDR2 SVGAGI. CDR3 in amino acids: CASSPLSSYEQYF. The CDR3 bases are TGTGCCAGCAGTCCCCTTTCTTCCTACGAGCAGTACTTC.

The chain carries TRBV6-5 and TRBJ2-7; D possibly corresponds to TRBD1 (6 bases). The V end lost 6 bases, the J end lost 1 base, and 10 bases lay between the germline ends. Per the germline V gene, CDR1 is MNHEY and CDR2 is SVGAGI. This CDR3 comprises 13 residues. The CDR3 nucleotides are TGTGCCAGCAGCCAACAGGGTTCCTACGAGCAGTACTTC. Translation gives CASSQQGSYEQYF.

The rearrangement links TRBV2 to TRBJ2-5; D is perhaps TRBD1 (5 bases). V was pared by 4 bases and J by 5 bases, with 11 bases between. The CDR3 has 13 amino acids. In germline, CDR1 is SNHLY, CDR2 FYNNEI. As DNA, the CDR3 is TGTGCCAGCAGTGGGGGCTTGGTGGAGACCCAGTACTTC. The encoded protein is CASSGGLVETQYF.

The chain combines TRBV7-9 with TRBJ2-1; perhaps TRBD1 as D (5 bases). The CDR3 is 17 amino acids. Germline lookup yields CDR1 SEHNR and CDR2 FQNEAQ (reference sequence). The V and J ends lost 3 bases and 4 bases respectively, with 19 bases between them. The CDR3 DNA reads as TGTGCCAGCAGCTTTTCCGGCGCCAGGGCTTTTTACAATGAGCAGTTCTTC. It specifies CASSFSGARAFYNEQFF.

The rearrangement uses TRBV6-5 and TRBJ1-5; 8 positions match TRBD1. Germline CDR1 MNHEY, CDR2 SVGAGI. Germline trimming cut 5 bases from V and 9 bases from J; bases unmatched to any gene: 12. CDR3 length: 15 amino acids. The CDR3 DNA follows: TGTGCCAGCAGTCCGGACAGGGCGGATTTTCGGCCCCAGCATTTT. Its translation: CASSPDRADFRPQHF.

V gene TRBV3-1 (or the pseudogene TRBV3-2) combines with J gene TRBJ1-6, with D perhaps TRBD1 (6 bases). The length of the CDR3 is 18 residues. Deletions cut 1 base from V and 4 bases from J, with 17 bases between. Germline loops: CDR1 LGHDT, CDR2 YNNKEL (reference sequence). The CDR3, as DNA: TGTGCCAGCAGCCAAGTAACGGGCAGGGGAAATTATAATTCACCCCTCCACTTT. Protein product: CASSQVTGRGNYNSPLHF.

The chain uses TRBV5-1 and TRBJ2-7; 7 bases match TRBD1. Germline V lookup: CDR1 SGHRS, CDR2 YFSETQ. V shed 4 bases and J 5 bases; nucleotides not matched to a gene: 6. The CDR3 totals 13 residues. The CDR3: CASSVDRVNEQYF. The CDR3 coding sequence is TGCGCCAGCAGCGTCGACAGGGTAAACGAGCAGTACTTC.

The chain is built from TRBV2 and TRBJ2-1; TRBD2 agrees at 11 bases. The junction had 16 bases not matched to a gene; V was cut back by 11 bases and J by 10 bases. The CDR3 has 15 amino acids. The V gene's germline CDR1 is SNHLY and CDR2 FYNNEI. The CDR3 sequence: CAGLSGRAIFLEQFF. The DNA for the CDR3 is TGTGCCGGTCTTAGCGGGAGGGCCATCTTTCTCGAGCAGTTCTTC.

The chain links TRBV27 to TRBJ2-1; a weak D match, TRBD1 (6 bases). The V end lost 2 bases, the J end lost 8 bases, and 16 bases lay between the germline ends. The CDR3 covers 15 residues. CDR1 and CDR2 (germline): MNHEY, SMNVEV (reference sequence). CDR3 DNA: TGTGCCAGCAGTTTAATGGGGGCTCAGGGCTATGAGCAGTTCTTC. Its protein product is CASSLMGAQGYEQFF.

The chain has TRBV27 and TRBJ1-2, with D hard to call. The CDR3 length is 14 residues. Germline V gene lookup returns CDR1 MNHEY and CDR2 SMNVEV (reference sequence). V was trimmed by 3 bases and J by 2 bases, leaving 10 bases between them. The CDR3 here is CASSFADPNYGYTF. The CDR3 DNA sequence: TGTGCCAGCAGTTTCGCAGATCCGAACTATGGCTACACCTTC.

This clone appeared many times. In DNA form, the CDR3 reads TGTGCCAGCAGCCCCCGACCGGGCTACGAGCAGTACTTC. Residues: CASSPRPGYEQYF. The chain combines TRBV11-2 with TRBJ2-7; D call uncertain. The CDR3 runs 13 residues. The germline gives CDR1 SGHAT, CDR2 FQNNGV. V gave up 5 bases and J gave up 3 bases, with 11 bases separating them.

This clone was detected only once. This rearrangement joins TRBV19 to TRBJ2-1; tentative D call: TRBD2 (6 bases). This CDR3 is 12 amino acids long. Germline CDR1 LNHDA, CDR2 SQIVND (reference sequence). Trimming shortened V by 9 bases and J by 10 bases, and 16 bases separated the two germline ends. The chain's CDR3 is CARYPGLGEQFF. CDR3 sequence (DNA): TGTGCCAGGTACCCGGGACTGGGAGAGCAGTTCTTC. Full variable domain (rest looked up from reference TRBV19 and TRBJ2-1): DGGITQSPKYLFRKEGQNVTLSCEQNLNHDAMYWYRQDPGQGLRLIYYSQIVNDFQKGDIAEGYSVSREKKESFPLTVTSAQKNPTAFYLCARYPGLGEQFFGPGTRLTVL.

The chain is built from TRBV30 and TRBJ1-4; 7 positions match TRBD1. CDR1 is GTSNPN and CDR2 is SVGIG in the germline V gene (reference sequence). The CDR3 runs to 13 residues. The J segment lost 11 bases and the V segment lost 0 bases, leaving 6 bases of the junction unmatched. This chain's CDR3 is CAWSVYQGGKLFF. CDR3 sequence (DNA): TGTGCCTGGAGTGTTTACCAGGGGGGCAAACTGTTTTTT.

The V gene is TRBV30, the J gene TRBJ1-2; D not certain. The CDR3 is 12 amino acids. Germline CDR1 GTSNPN, CDR2 SVGIG (reference sequence). The V end was cut by 1 base, the J end by 8 bases, with 11 bases between. The DNA for the CDR3 is TGTGCCTGGAGTGCCTCGTTCGGGGGCTACACCTTC. It translates to CAWSASFGGYTF.